The subject of this entry is one TCR beta chain. Its antigen is currently unknown. Amplified TCR beta CDR3 regions came from RNA transcripts. A set of HTBI primers served as the primers for a first-round RT-PCR of the TCR CDR3. TCRdb recomputed calls from the multiplex PCR reads with MiXCR, one row per CDR3 protein. Of approximately 610,000 distinct CDR3 sequences in the sample, about 14% were seen once. This record belongs to a study of T cells in Graves' hyperthyroidism and ophthalmopathy. Study outcomes and limitations: Most expanded thyroid clonotypes above 0.001 also appeared in blood. A model of 13 V-J features distinguished ophthalmopathy from stable hyperthyroidism.

Diagnoses were made from clinical symptoms, serum measures (thyroxine and TRAb), thyroid ultrasound and orbital computed tomography. This CDR3 has 16 amino acids. Per the germline V gene, CDR1 is DFQATT and CDR2 is SNEGSKA (reference sequence). Trimming removed 0 bases from V and 2 bases from J, with 15 bases in between. The specimen sequenced was blood. The J gene is TRBJ2-3, the V gene TRBV20-1; a possible D gene is TRBD2 (5 bases). The sequence derives from a woman aged 40 to 50 with Graves' ophthalmopathy. The CDR3 spells CSARDPQRPNTDTQYF. In DNA, the CDR3 is TGCAGTGCTAGAGATCCCCAGCGGCCTAACACAGATACGCAGTATTTT.